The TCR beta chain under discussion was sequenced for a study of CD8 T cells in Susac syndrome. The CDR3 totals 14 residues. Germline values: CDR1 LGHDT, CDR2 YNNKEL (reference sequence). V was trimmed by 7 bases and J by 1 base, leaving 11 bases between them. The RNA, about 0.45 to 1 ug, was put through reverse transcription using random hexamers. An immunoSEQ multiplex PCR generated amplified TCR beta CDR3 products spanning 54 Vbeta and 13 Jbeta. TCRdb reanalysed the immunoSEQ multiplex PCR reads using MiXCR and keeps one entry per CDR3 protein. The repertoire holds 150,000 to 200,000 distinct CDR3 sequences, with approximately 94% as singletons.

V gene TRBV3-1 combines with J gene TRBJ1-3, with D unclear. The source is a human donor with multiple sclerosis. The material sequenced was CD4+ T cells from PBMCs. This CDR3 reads CASTPSLSGNTIYF. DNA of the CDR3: TGTGCCAGCACGCCTTCGCTTTCTGGAAACACCATATATTTT.